What follows are 21 T cell receptor beta chains derived from one specimen sequenced in a study of cytomegalovirus exposure and HLA in healthy donors. It was with 60 Vbeta and 13 Jbeta primers that the PCR ran. The assay was immunoSEQ multiplex PCR, and TCRdb's table has in-frame clones only and misses some. This table has 300,000 or so clones, approximately 84% appearing once. The sequencing input was PBMCs. Receptor source: a woman in her forties in good health and CMV-seropositive.

This chain uses TRBV6-1 with TRBJ2-3; tentatively, D is TRBD2 (7 bases). The CDR3 runs 15 residues. Trimming pared 8 bases from V and 4 bases from J, leaving 19 bases between. Germline V gene data show CDR1 as MNHNS and CDR2 as SASEGT. The CDR3 sequence: CASRNRGGGADTQYF. The DNA for the CDR3 is TGTGCCAGCCGGAATCGCGGGGGCGGCGCAGATACGCAGTATTTT.

The chain is built from TRBV7-9 and TRBJ1-1; D unclear. Trimming cost V 1 base and J 7 bases, with 10 bases left between them. Germline lookup yields CDR1 SEHNR and CDR2 FQNEAQ (reference sequence). This CDR3 has 13 residues. CDR3 nucleotides: TGTGCCAGCAGCTTAGGGGTGGAGGTTGAAGCTTTCTTT. Protein product: CASSLGVEVEAFF.

The V call is TRBV5-4, the J call TRBJ1-2, with D hard to call. The CDR3 totals 14 residues. Germline V CDR1 and CDR2: SGHNT, YYREEE (reference sequence). V dropped 0 bases and J dropped 3 bases, with 9 bases sitting between them. CDR3 DNA sequence: TGTGCCAGCAGCTTGGTGGGGAGAGACTATGGCTACACCTTC. Its protein product is CASSLVGRDYGYTF.

This clone has a single count. The chain uses TRBV4-3 and TRBJ2-7; 7 nucleotides agree with TRBD2. Trimming at V came to 0 bases and at J to 4 bases, leaving 6 bases not matched to a gene. The CDR3 runs to 15 residues. CDR1 is LGHNA and CDR2 is YSLEER in the germline V gene. DNA for the CDR3: TGCGCCAGCAGCCAAGACCGGGACTACCTTTACGAGCAGTACTTC. Translation: CASSQDRDYLYEQYF.

This chain connects TRBV15 to TRBJ1-5; D ambiguous. This CDR3 comprises 15 residues. The germline CDR1 and CDR2 sequences are LNHNV and YYDKDF (reference sequence). V shed 0 bases and J shed 4 bases, with 10 bases lying between them. The CDR3 nucleotides are TGTGCCACCAGCAGAGAATGGGAGTCGAATCAGCCCCAGCATTTT. This sequence encodes CATSREWESNQPQHF.

This clone was found a few times. The V and J genes are TRBV7-9 and TRBJ1-3; D gene unclear. This CDR3 contains 15 residues. Germline V gene data show CDR1 as SEHNR and CDR2 as FQNEAQ (reference sequence). V was pared by 2 bases and J by 2 bases, with 10 bases between. The CDR3 coding sequence is TGTGCCAGCAGCTTAACCGGGGTACCTGGAAACACCATATATTTT. It specifies CASSLTGVPGNTIYF.

The chain joins TRBV28 to TRBJ2-7; possibly TRBD1 for D (5 bases). CDR1 MDHEN and CDR2 SYDVKM come from the germline V gene. This CDR3 has 14 amino acids. V lost 4 bases and J lost 2, with 12 bases in between. CDR3 DNA sequence: TGTGCCAGCAGTTCCCCGGTGGACACCTACGAGCAGTACTTC. Its translation is CASSSPVDTYEQYF.

The chain joins TRBV5-4 to TRBJ2-3, with 8 bases that match TRBD2. Trimming took 1 base from V and 7 from J; bases not matched to a gene: 14. This CDR3 is 17 amino acids long. CDR1 is SGHNT and CDR2 is YYREEE in the germline V gene (reference sequence). In DNA form, the CDR3 reads TGTGCCAGCAGCTTGACGGGCTCTACTAGCGGTCGGAATACGCAGTATTTT. Its translation: CASSLTGSTSGRNTQYF. Filled out from reference TRBV5-4 and TRBJ2-3, the complete variable domain reads ETGVTQSPTHLIKTRGQQVTLRCSSQSGHNTVSWYQQALGQGPQFIFQYYREEENGRGNFPPRFSGLQFPNYSSELNVNALELDDSALYLCASSLTGSTSGRNTQYFGPGTRLTVL.

The chain joins TRBV9 to TRBJ1-1; 7 bases agree with TRBD1. The CDR3 covers 16 residues. CDR1 and CDR2 (germline): SGDLS, YYNGEE. V lost 4 bases, J lost 1 base, and 10 bases stayed unmatched. CDR3 loop: CASSPPRGTANTEAFF. The CDR3 DNA sequence: TGTGCCAGCAGCCCCCCTCGCGGGACAGCGAACACTGAAGCTTTCTTT.

The chain uses TRBV29-1 and TRBJ2-5; TRBD1 agrees at 10 bases. Near its end, the DNA agrees better with TRBJ2-7, so the J call may be wrong. The CDR3 runs 14 residues. Germline V gives CDR1 SQVTM, CDR2 ANQGSEA. CDR3 nucleotide sequence: TGCAGCGTGGAGGGGACAGGGGACTCCTACGAGCAGTACTTC. Translation: CSVEGTGDSYEQYF.

V gene TRBV18 combines with J gene TRBJ1-1; D is undetermined. CDR1 and CDR2 from the germline V gene are KGHSH and LQKENI. The CDR3 is made up of 12 amino acids. V was clipped by 6 bases and J by 3 bases, with 8 bases between them. The CDR3 DNA sequence: TGTGCCAGCTCTGAGGGAGACACTGAAGCTTTCTTT. It codes for CASSEGDTEAFF.

This clone occurred once. V and J are TRBV19 and TRBJ1-2; TRBD1 aligns across 8 bases. Looked up from germline, CDR1 is LNHDA and CDR2 is SQIVND (reference sequence). V was pared by 3 bases and J by 8 bases, with 17 bases of the junction left unmatched. CDR3 size: 17 residues. The CDR3 region is CASSMEGTGKFGSGYTF. The CDR3, as DNA: TGTGCCAGTAGTATGGAAGGGACAGGAAAATTCGGGAGCGGCTACACCTTC. Based on the CDR3 plus reference TRBV19 and TRBJ1-2, the full variable domain is DGGITQSPKYLFRKEGQNVTLSCEQNLNHDAMYWYRQDPGQGLRLIYYSQIVNDFQKGDIAEGYSVSREKKESFPLTVTSAQKNPTAFYLCASSMEGTGKFGSGYTFGSGTRLTVV.

This clone showed up just a few times. V and J are TRBV2 and TRBJ2-7; 7 nucleotides align to TRBD1. The germline CDR1 and CDR2 sequences are SNHLY and FYNNEI. Losses at the gene ends were 4 bases for V and 0 bases for J; bases not matched to a gene: 3. The CDR3 sequence is 14 residues long. The CDR3 here is CASSGQGSSYEQYF. CDR3 nucleotide sequence: TGTGCCAGCAGTGGACAGGGCAGCTCCTACGAGCAGTACTTC.

The chain carries TRBV30 and TRBJ2-7, with a tentative D call TRBD1 (6 bases). The V gene lost 6 bases and the J gene lost 2 bases, with 14 bases spanning the gap. The V gene's germline CDR1 is GTSNPN and CDR2 SVGIG (reference sequence). CDR3 length: 13 amino acids. The CDR3 region is CACSAQGPYEQYF. DNA for the CDR3: TGTGCCTGCTCGGCACAGGGTCCCTACGAGCAGTACTTC.

As concerns this clone: Different DNA sequences within this sample yield the same CDR3. The gene calls are TRBV28 and TRBJ2-7, with D unclear. Per the germline V gene, CDR1 is MDHEN and CDR2 is SYDVKM. The CDR3 is 13 amino acids. The V gene lost 4 bases and the J gene lost 0 bases, with 7 bases spanning the gap. The CDR3, as DNA: TGTGCCAGCAGTTCCCCATCCTCCTACGAGCAGTACTTC. This gives the protein CASSSPSSYEQYF. Combining the CDR3 with reference TRBV28 and TRBJ2-7 gives the whole variable domain DVKVTQSSRYLVKRTGEKVFLECVQDMDHENMFWYRQDPGLGLRLIYFSYDVKMKEKGDIPEGYSVSREKKERFSLILESASTNQTSMYLCASSSPSSYEQYFGPGTRLTVT.

The gene calls are TRBV7-2 and TRBJ2-3; 14 positions match TRBD2. The CDR3 consists of 16 residues. V was clipped by 5 bases and J by 3 bases; unmatched bases: 4. Germline V CDR1 and CDR2: SGHTA, FQGNSA. CDR3 sequence reads: CASSDGLAGGTDTQYF. The CDR3 DNA is TGTGCCAGCAGCGACGGACTAGCGGGAGGAACAGATACGCAGTATTTT. The entire variable domain, with the rest obtained from reference TRBV7-2 and TRBJ2-3, is as follows: GAGVSQSPSNKVTEKGKDVELRCDPISGHTALYWYRQSLGQGLEFLIYFQGNSAPDKSGLPSDRFSAERTGGSVSTLTIQRTQQEDSAVYLCASSDGLAGGTDTQYFGPGTRLTVL.

CDR3 sequence reads: CASSLAEPYNEQFF. Written as DNA, the CDR3 is TGTGCCAGCAGTCTAGCGGAGCCCTACAATGAGCAGTTCTTC. This chain uses TRBV2 with TRBJ2-1, with 7 bases lining up with TRBD2. V was pared by 5 bases and J by 2 bases, with 3 bases of the junction left unmatched. Germline V gene lookup returns CDR1 SNHLY and CDR2 FYNNEI. This CDR3 comprises 14 residues.

J is TRBJ1-5 and V is TRBV28; 9 bases are shared with TRBD1. This CDR3 has 19 residues. Unmatched junction bases numbered 15, after V lost 5 bases and J lost 1 base. CDR1 MDHEN and CDR2 SYDVKM come from the germline V gene. DNA of the CDR3: TGTGCCAGCAGTCGGATACAGGGGGCGCAAGGGATGAGCAATCAGCCCCAGCATTTT. It encodes CASSRIQGAQGMSNQPQHF.

This clone was detected once. This chain joins TRBV11-3 and TRBJ2-2; D gene unclear. Per the germline V gene, CDR1 is SGHNT and CDR2 is YENEEA. The CDR3 spans 16 residues. The germline V and J ends were trimmed by 4 bases and 0 bases, with 12 bases remaining between them. CDR3 DNA sequence: TGTGCCAGCAGCTCCCCGGGTCACGCGAACACCGGGGAGCTGTTTTTT. Residues: CASSSPGHANTGELFF.

The V call is TRBV12-5, the J call TRBJ1-6; no firm D call. Trimming stripped 2 bases from V and 8 bases from J, with 4 bases between. This CDR3 contains 12 residues. In germline, CDR1 is LGHNT, CDR2 FRNRAP. The CDR3 spells CASGLIDSPLHF. DNA for the CDR3: TGTGCTAGTGGTTTGATAGATTCACCCCTCCACTTT.

V usage is TRBV28 and J usage is TRBJ2-4; 7 bases align to TRBD1. Per the germline V gene, CDR1 is MDHEN and CDR2 is SYDVKM. Trimming cost V 3 bases and J 3 bases; bases outside gene matches: 2. The length of the CDR3 is 14 residues. This CDR3 is CASSLRQGKNIQYF. The CDR3 nucleotides read TGTGCCAGCAGTTTGCGACAGGGCAAAAACATTCAGTACTTC.